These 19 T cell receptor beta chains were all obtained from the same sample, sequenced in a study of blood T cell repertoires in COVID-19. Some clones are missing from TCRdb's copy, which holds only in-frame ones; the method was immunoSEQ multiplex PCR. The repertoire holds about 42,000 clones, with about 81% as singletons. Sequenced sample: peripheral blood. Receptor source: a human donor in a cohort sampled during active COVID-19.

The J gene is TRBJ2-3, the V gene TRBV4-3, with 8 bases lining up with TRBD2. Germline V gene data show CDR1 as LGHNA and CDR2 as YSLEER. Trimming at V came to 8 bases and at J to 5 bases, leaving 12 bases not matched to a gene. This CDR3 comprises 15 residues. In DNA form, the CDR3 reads TGCGCCAGCTCACACCGGGCGGGGGGTTTAGATACGCAGTATTTT. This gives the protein CASSHRAGGLDTQYF.

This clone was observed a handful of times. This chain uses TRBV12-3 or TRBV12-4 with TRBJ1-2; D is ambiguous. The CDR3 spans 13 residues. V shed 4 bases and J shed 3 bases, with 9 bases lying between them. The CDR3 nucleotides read TGTGCCAGCAGTTCCCCTCCTTACTATGGCTACACCTTC. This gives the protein CASSSPPYYGYTF.

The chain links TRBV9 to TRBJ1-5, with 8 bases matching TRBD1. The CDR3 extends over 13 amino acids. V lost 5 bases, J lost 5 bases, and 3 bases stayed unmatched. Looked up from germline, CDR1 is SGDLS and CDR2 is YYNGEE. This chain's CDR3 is CASSIQGDQPQHF. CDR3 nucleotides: TGTGCCAGCAGTATACAGGGGGATCAGCCCCAGCATTTT.

CDR3 in amino acids: CASSNWTSGFLSYEQYF. For the CDR3, the DNA is TGTGCCAGCAGCAACTGGACTAGCGGGTTTCTCTCCTACGAGCAGTACTTC. The chain is built from TRBV21-1 and TRBJ2-7; the table's TRBD2 call for D was not verified on the DNA. TRBV21-1 is a pseudogene segment. This CDR3 is built from 17 residues.

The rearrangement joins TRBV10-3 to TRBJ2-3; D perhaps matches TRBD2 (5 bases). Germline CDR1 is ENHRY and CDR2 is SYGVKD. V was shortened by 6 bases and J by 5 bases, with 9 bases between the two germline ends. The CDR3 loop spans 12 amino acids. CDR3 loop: CAIRDLGDTQYF. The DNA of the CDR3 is TGTGCCATCAGGGACTTAGGAGATACGCAGTATTTT.

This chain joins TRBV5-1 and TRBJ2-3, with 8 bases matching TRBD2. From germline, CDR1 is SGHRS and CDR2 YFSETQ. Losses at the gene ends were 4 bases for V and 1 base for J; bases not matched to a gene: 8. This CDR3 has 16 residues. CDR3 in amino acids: CASSHRAGAGTDTQYF. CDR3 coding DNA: TGCGCCAGCAGCCACAGAGCGGGGGCGGGCACAGATACGCAGTATTTT.

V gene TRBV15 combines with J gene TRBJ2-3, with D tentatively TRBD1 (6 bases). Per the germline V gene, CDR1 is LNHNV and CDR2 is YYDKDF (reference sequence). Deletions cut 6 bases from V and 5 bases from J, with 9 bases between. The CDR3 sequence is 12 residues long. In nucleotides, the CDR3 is TGTGCCACCAGTCAGGGGTTAGATACGCAGTATTTT. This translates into CATSQGLDTQYF.

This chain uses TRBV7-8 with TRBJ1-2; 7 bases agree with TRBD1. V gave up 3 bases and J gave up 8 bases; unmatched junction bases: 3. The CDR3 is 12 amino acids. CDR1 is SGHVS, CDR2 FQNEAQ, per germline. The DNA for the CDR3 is TGTGCCAGCAGCTTCAGAGGGGGCGGCTACACCTTC. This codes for CASSFRGGGYTF. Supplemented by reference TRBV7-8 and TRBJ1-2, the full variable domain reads GAGVSQSPRYKVAKRGQDVALRCDPISGHVSLFWYQQALGQGPEFLTYFQNEAQLDKSGLPSDRFFAERPEGSVSTLKIQRTQQEDSAVYLCASSFRGGGYTFGSGTRLTVV.

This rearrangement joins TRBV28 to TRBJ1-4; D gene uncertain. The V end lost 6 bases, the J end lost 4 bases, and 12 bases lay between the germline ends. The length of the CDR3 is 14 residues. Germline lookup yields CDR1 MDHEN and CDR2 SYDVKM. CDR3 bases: TGTGCCAGCAGGGGCGGAGGGCTTAATGAAAAACTGTTTTTT. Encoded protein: CASRGGGLNEKLFF.

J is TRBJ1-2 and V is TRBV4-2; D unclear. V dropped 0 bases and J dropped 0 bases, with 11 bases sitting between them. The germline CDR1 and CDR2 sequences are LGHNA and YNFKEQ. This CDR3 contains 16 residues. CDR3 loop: CASSQERTRTNYGYTF. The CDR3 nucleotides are TGTGCCAGCAGCCAAGAAAGAACCAGAACTAACTATGGCTACACCTTC.

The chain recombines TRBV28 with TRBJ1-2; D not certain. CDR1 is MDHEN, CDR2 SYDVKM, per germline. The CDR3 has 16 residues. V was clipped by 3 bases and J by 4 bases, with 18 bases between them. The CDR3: CASSFRWRGWAYGYTF. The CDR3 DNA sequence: TGTGCCAGCAGTTTCCGTTGGCGGGGTTGGGCCTATGGCTACACCTTC.

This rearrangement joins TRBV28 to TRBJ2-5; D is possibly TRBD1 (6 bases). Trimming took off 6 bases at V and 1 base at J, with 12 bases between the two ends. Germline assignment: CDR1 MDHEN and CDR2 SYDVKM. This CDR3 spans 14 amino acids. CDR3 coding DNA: TGTGCCAGCAGGACGACAGGCCCCCAAGAGACCCAGTACTTC. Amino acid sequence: CASRTTGPQETQYF. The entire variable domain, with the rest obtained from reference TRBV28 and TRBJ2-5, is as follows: DVKVTQSSRYLVKRTGEKVFLECVQDMDHENMFWYRQDPGLGLRLIYFSYDVKMKEKGDIPEGYSVSREKKERFSLILESASTNQTSMYLCASRTTGPQETQYFGPGTRLLVL.

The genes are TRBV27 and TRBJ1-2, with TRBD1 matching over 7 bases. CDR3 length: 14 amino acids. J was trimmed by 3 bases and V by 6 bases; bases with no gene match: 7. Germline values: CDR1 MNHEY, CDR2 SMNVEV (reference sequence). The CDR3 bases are TGTGCCAGCAGACGACAGGGAACTTACTATGGCTACACCTTC. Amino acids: CASRRQGTYYGYTF.

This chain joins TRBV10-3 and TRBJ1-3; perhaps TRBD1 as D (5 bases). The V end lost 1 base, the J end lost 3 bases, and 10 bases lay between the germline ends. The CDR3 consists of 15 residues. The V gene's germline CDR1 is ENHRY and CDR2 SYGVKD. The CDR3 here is CAISELQVNGNTIYF. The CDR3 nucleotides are TGTGCCATCAGTGAGTTACAGGTCAATGGAAACACCATATATTTT.

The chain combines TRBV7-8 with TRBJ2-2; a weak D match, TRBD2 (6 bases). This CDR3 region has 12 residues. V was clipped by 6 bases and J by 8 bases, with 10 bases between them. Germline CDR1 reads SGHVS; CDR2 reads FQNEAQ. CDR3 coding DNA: TGTGCCAGCAGGACGGGGGAGGGGGAGCTGTTTTTT. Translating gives CASRTGEGELFF.

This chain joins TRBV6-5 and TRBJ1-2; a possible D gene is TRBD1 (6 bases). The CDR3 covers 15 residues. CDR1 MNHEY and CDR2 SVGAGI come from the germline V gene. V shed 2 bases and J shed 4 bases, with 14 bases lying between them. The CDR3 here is CASSYAGEGTYGYTF. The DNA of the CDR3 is TGTGCCAGCAGTTACGCAGGGGAGGGGACCTATGGCTACACCTTC.

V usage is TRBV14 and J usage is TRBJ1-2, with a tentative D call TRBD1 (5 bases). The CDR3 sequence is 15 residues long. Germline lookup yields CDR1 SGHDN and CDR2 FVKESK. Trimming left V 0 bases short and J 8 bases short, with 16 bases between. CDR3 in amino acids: CASSQDHRPHQGYTF. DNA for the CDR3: TGTGCCAGCAGCCAAGACCACAGGCCTCACCAGGGCTACACCTTC. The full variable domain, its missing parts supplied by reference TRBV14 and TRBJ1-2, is EAGVTQFPSHSVIEKGQTVTLRCDPISGHDNLYWYRRVMGKEIKFLLHFVKESKQDESGMPNNRFLAERTGGTYSTLKVQPAELEDSGVYFCASSQDHRPHQGYTFGSGTRLTVV.

The CDR3 region has the DNA TGCGCCAGCAGTGAATTTTCTTCGCAAGCGGGTACCTACGAGCAGTACGTC. It yields the protein CASSEFSSQAGTYEQYV. The chain is built from TRBV10-1 and TRBJ2-7; D perhaps matches TRBD2 (6 bases). V shed 3 bases and J shed 2 bases, with 20 bases lying between them. This CDR3 is built from 17 residues. Germline CDR1 and CDR2: WNHNN and SYGVQD (reference sequence).

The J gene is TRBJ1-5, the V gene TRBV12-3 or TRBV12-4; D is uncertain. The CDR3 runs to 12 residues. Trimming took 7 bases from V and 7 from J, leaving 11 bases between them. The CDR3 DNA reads TGTGCCAGCACCGCCCCGGGGCAGCCCCAGCATTTT. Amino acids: CASTAPGQPQHF.